These 10 T cell receptor beta chains originate from one sample sequenced in a study of OX40 agonist ivuxolimab in advanced cancers. TCRdb's table, derived via immunoSEQ multiplex PCR, lists solely in-frame clones and lacks some. The sample holds about 86,000 clones, roughly 87% seen once. Sequences were derived from CD4+ or CD8+ T cells sorted from blood, sampled in a trial of the OX40 agonist ivuxolimab. These receptors all come from an adult with an advanced solid tumor such as melanoma, head and neck, liver or kidney cancer.

The chain joins TRBV25-1 to TRBJ1-1, with 9 bases matching TRBD1. Losses at the gene ends were 4 bases for V and 1 base for J; bases not matched to a gene: 4. CDR1 MGHDK and CDR2 SYGVNS come from the germline V gene. The CDR3 is 15 residues long. This chain's CDR3 is CASSASTGGNTEAFF. Here the CDR3 DNA reads TGTGCCAGCAGTGCCTCGACAGGGGGGAACACTGAAGCTTTCTTT.

The chain couples TRBV10-1 to TRBJ2-2; 10 positions agree with TRBD1. The germline V gene encodes CDR1 WNHNN and CDR2 SYGVQD (reference sequence). Trimming removed 5 bases from V and 5 bases from J; junction bases left unmatched: 2. The CDR3 is 14 amino acids. CDR3 sequence: CASSWGQGTGELFF. CDR3 coding DNA: TGCGCCAGCAGTTGGGGACAGGGGACCGGGGAGCTGTTTTTT.

This clone came up a few times. The chain links TRBV4-1 to TRBJ1-2, with D perhaps matching TRBD1 (5 bases). The CDR3 is made up of 16 amino acids. Germline CDR1 is MGHRA and CDR2 is YSYEKL. V was pared by 1 base and J by 1 base, with 13 bases between. The CDR3 loop reads CASSQVGQGLNYGYTF. The CDR3 DNA is TGCGCCAGCAGCCAAGTCGGGCAGGGCCTTAACTATGGCTACACCTTC.

The chain joins TRBV5-1 to TRBJ2-4; D gene ambiguous. Trimming stripped 5 bases from V and 2 bases from J, with 14 bases between. The CDR3 is 15 residues long. Germline CDR1 SGHRS, CDR2 YFSETQ. The CDR3 region is CASRDLGRSKNIQYF. As DNA, the CDR3 is TGCGCCAGCAGAGATTTGGGTAGGTCCAAAAACATTCAGTACTTC.

V gene TRBV7-2 combines with J gene TRBJ2-2; TRBD1 matches at 7 bases. CDR3 length: 16 residues. V lost 3 bases to trimming and J lost 2 bases; unmatched junction nucleotides: 6. Germline CDR1 SGHTA, CDR2 FQGNSA. The CDR3 spells CASSLLGTVNTGELFF. The CDR3 DNA follows: TGTGCCAGCAGCTTGCTCGGGACAGTAAACACCGGGGAGCTGTTTTTT.

V and J are TRBV7-9 and TRBJ2-6; perhaps D is TRBD1 or TRBD2 (5 bases each). Germline-derived CDR1 and CDR2 are SEHNR and FQNEAQ (reference sequence). The CDR3 covers 17 residues. Trimming removed 4 bases from V and 0 bases from J, with 13 bases in between. DNA of the CDR3: TGTGCCAGCAGCTCTTCCTGGGGACGCTCTGGGGCCAACGTCCTGACTTTC. This encodes CASSSSWGRSGANVLTF.

The gene calls are TRBV27 and TRBJ2-7; D is unclear. Trimming took 8 bases from V and 0 from J, leaving 14 bases between them. This CDR3 region has 14 residues. Germline V gene data show CDR1 as MNHEY and CDR2 as SMNVEV (reference sequence). CDR3 coding DNA: TGTGCCAGCGGCCCCCAGATCCTCTCCTACGAGCAGTACTTC. This translates into CASGPQILSYEQYF.

The chain recombines TRBV2 with TRBJ2-1; 12 bases map to TRBD2. Germline V CDR1 and CDR2: SNHLY, FYNNEI. The CDR3 runs to 15 residues. V gave up 9 bases and J gave up 7 bases; unmatched junction bases: 10. CDR3 loop: CASRIGLAGPNEQFF. As DNA, the CDR3 is TGTGCCAGTCGAATTGGACTAGCGGGACCAAATGAGCAGTTCTTC.

V usage is TRBV29-1 and J usage is TRBJ1-2, with a tentative D call TRBD1 (6 bases). Trimming removed 6 bases at V and 8 bases at J, with 22 bases between. Per germline, CDR1 SQVTM and CDR2 ANQGSEA. This CDR3 has 14 amino acids. In DNA form, the CDR3 reads TGCAGCGTCGGGGGGCGACAGGCGGCCGGGGGCTACACCTTC. This encodes CSVGGRQAAGGYTF.

This chain connects TRBV4-2 to TRBJ1-4; tentative D call: TRBD1 (6 bases). The CDR3 runs 16 residues. V was trimmed by 0 bases and J by 8 bases, leaving 16 bases between them. Germline V gene sequence: CDR1 LGHNA, CDR2 YNFKEQ. The CDR3 region has the DNA TGTGCCAGCAGCCAAGATCGATCGGGGGCTGGGGAAAAACTGTTTTTT. Residues: CASSQDRSGAGEKLFF.